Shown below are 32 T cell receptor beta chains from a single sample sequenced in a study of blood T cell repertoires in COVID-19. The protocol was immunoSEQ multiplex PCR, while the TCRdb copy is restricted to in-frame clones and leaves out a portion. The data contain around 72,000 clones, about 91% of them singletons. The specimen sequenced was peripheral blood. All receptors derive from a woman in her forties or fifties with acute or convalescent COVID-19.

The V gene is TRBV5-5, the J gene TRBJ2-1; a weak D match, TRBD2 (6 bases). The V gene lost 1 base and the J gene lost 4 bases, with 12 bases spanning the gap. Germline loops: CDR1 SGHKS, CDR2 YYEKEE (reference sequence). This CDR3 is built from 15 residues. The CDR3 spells CASSLLGGSYNEQFF. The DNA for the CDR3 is TGTGCCAGCAGCTTGTTGGGGGGTTCATACAATGAGCAGTTCTTC.

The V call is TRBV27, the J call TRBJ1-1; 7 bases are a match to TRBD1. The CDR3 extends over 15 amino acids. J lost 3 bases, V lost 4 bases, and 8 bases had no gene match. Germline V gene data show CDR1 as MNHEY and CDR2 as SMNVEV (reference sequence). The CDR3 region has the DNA TGTGCCAGCAGTTCACGACAGGGTGTACACACTGAAGCTTTCTTT. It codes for CASSSRQGVHTEAFF.

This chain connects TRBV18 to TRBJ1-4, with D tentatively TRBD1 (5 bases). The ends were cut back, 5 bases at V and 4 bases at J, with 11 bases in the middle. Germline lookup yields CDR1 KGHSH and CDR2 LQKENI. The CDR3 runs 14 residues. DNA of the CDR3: TGTGCCAGCTCAAGGGGCTCCCTTAATGAAAAACTGTTTTTT. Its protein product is CASSRGSLNEKLFF.

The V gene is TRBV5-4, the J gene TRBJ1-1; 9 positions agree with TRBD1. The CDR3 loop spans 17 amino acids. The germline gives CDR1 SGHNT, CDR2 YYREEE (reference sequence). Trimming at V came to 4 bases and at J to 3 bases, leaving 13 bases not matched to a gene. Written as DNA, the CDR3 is TGTGCCAGCAGCCGCGGGACAGGGATATTGGGGGACACTGAAGCTTTCTTT. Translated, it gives CASSRGTGILGDTEAFF. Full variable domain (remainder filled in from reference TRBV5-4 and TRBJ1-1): ETGVTQSPTHLIKTRGQQVTLRCSSQSGHNTVSWYQQALGQGPQFIFQYYREEENGRGNFPPRFSGLQFPNYSSELNVNALELDDSALYLCASSRGTGILGDTEAFFGQGTRLTVV.

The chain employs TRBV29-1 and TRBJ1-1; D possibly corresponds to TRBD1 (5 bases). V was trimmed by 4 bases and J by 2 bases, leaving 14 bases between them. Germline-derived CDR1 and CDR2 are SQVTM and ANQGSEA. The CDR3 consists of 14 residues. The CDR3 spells CSVVDGGVNTEAFF. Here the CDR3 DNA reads TGCAGCGTTGTAGATGGGGGGGTAAACACTGAAGCTTTCTTT.

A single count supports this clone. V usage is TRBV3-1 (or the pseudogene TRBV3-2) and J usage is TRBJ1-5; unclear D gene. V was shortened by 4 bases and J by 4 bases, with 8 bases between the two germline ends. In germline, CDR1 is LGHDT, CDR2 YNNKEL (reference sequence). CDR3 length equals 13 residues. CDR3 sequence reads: CASSPAGNQPQHF. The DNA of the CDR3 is TGTGCCAGCAGCCCCGCGGGAAATCAGCCCCAGCATTTT.

The chain's CDR3 is CASSLIGGAKNIQYF. The CDR3 DNA follows: TGTGCCAGCAGCTTAATCGGGGGAGCCAAAAACATTCAGTACTTC. V is TRBV7-3 and J is TRBJ2-4; a weak D match, TRBD2 (6 bases). The CDR3 length is 15 residues. CDR1 is SGHTA, CDR2 FQGTGA, per germline. Trimming left V 1 base short and J 0 bases short, with 7 bases between.

For the CDR3, the DNA is TGTGCCAGCAGGGATACAGGGGGCTGGAATGAAAAACTGTTTTTT. Translating it yields CASRDTGGWNEKLFF. V is TRBV2 and J is TRBJ1-4; 9 nucleotides agree with TRBD1. The CDR3 consists of 15 residues. V gave up 6 bases and J gave up 5 bases; unmatched junction bases: 7. CDR1 is SNHLY, CDR2 FYNNEI, per germline. Looking up the rest from reference TRBV2 and TRBJ1-4 gives the full variable domain: EPEVTQTPSHQVTQMGQEVILRCVPISNHLYFYWYRQILGQKVEFLVSFYNNEISEKSEIFDDQFSVERPDGSNFTLKIRSTKLEDSAMYFCASRDTGGWNEKLFFGSGTQLSVL.

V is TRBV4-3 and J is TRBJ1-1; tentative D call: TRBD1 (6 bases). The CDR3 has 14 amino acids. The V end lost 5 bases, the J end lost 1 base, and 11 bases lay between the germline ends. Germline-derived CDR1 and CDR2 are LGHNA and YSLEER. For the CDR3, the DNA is TGCGCCAGCAGCTTACAGGGCGGGAACACTGAAGCTTTCTTT. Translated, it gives CASSLQGGNTEAFF.

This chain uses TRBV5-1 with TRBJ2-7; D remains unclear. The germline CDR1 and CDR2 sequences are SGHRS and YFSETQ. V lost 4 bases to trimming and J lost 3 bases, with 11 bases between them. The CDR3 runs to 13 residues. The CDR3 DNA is TGCGCCAGCAGCCCCGGGTCGGGCTACGAGCAGTACTTC. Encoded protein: CASSPGSGYEQYF. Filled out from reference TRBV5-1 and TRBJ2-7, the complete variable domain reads KAGVTQTPRYLIKTRGQQVTLSCSPISGHRSVSWYQQTPGQGLQFLFEYFSETQRNKGNFPGRFSGRQFSNSRSEMNVSTLELGDSALYLCASSPGSGYEQYFGPGTRLTVT.

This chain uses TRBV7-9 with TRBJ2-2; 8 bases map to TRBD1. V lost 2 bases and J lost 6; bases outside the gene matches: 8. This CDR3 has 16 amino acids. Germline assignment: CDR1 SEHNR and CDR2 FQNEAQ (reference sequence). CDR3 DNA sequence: TGTGCCAGCAGCTTACGGGTGACAGGGGTCCCCGGGGAGCTGTTTTTT. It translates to CASSLRVTGVPGELFF.

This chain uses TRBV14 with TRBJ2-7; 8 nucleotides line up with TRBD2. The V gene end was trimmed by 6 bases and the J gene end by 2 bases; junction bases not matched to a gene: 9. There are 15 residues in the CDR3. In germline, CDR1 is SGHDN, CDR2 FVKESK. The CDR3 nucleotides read TGTGCCAGCAGTCTTCCGGAGCGGGGGCCCTACGAGCAGTACTTC. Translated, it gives CASSLPERGPYEQYF.

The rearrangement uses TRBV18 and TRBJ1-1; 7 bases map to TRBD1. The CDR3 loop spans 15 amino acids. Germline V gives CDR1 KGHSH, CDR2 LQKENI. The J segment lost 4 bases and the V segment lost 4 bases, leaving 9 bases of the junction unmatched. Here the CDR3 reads CASSRNSDRATEAFF. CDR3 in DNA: TGTGCCAGCTCACGTAACTCTGACAGGGCCACTGAAGCTTTCTTT.

CDR3 region: CASSSGTGGEQFF. CDR3 sequence (DNA): TGTGCCAGCAGTTCCGGGACAGGGGGCGAGCAGTTCTTC. V gene TRBV5-6 combines with J gene TRBJ2-1, with TRBD1 matching over 12 bases. There are 13 residues in the CDR3. After removal of 5 bases from V and 10 bases from J, the junction contained 4 bases not matched to a gene. From germline, CDR1 is SGHDT and CDR2 YYEEEE.

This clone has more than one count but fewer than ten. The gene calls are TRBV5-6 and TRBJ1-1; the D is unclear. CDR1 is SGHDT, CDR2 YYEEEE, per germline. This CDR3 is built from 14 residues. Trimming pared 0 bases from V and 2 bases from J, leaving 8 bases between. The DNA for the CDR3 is TGTGCCAGCAGCTTGGAGCCGGGAAACACTGAAGCTTTCTTT. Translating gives CASSLEPGNTEAFF.

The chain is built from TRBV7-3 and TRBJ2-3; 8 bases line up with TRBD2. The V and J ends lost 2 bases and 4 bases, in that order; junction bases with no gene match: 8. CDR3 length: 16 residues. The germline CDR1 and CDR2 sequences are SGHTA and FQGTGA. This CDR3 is CASSLLAGGSADTQYF. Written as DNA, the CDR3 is TGTGCCAGCAGCTTACTGGCGGGGGGATCGGCAGATACGCAGTATTTT.

The CDR3 DNA is TGTGCCAGCAGCCAAGTGACGGGAGGGATCGGCGGCTACACCTTC. It is translated as CASSQVTGGIGGYTF. The rearrangement joins TRBV3-1 (or the pseudogene TRBV3-2) to TRBJ1-2; D is uncertain. Germline values: CDR1 LGHDT, CDR2 YNNKEL (reference sequence). Trimming cost V 1 base and J 8 bases, with 17 bases left between them. This CDR3 is 15 amino acids long.

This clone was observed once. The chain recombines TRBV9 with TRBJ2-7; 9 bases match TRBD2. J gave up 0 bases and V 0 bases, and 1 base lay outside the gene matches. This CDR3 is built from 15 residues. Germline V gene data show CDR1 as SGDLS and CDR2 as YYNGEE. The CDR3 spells CASSVGGGGSYEQYF. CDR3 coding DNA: TGTGCCAGCAGCGTAGGCGGGGGGGGCTCCTACGAGCAGTACTTC.

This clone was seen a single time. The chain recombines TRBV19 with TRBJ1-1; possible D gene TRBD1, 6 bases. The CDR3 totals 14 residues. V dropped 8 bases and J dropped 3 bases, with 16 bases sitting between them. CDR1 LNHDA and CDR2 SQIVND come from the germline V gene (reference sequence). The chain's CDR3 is CASSEQGLYTEAFF. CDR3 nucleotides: TGTGCCAGTTCCGAACAGGGTTTGTACACTGAAGCTTTCTTT.

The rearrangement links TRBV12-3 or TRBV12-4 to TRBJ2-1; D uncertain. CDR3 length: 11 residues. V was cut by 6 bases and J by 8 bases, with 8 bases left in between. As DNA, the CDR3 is TGTGCCAGCAGCCTAGTCCATGAGCAGTTCTTC. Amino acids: CASSLVHEQFF.

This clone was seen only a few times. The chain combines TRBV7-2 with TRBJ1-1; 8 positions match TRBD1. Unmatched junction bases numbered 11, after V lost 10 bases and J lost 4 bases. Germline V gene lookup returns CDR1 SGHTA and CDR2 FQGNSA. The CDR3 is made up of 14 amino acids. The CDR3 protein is CAIRTGRIGTEAFF. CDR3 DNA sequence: TGTGCCATTAGGACAGGGCGAATAGGCACTGAAGCTTTCTTT.

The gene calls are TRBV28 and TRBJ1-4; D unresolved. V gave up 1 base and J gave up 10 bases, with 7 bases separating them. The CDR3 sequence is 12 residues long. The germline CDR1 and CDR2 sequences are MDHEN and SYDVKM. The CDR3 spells CASSLFGSKLFF. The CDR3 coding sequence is TGTGCCAGCAGTTTATTCGGGTCAAAACTGTTTTTT.

As DNA, the CDR3 is TGTGCCAGTAGCCCGAGGAGTTCGGTCGAAGCTTTCTTT. Amino acids: CASSPRSSVEAFF. The chain has TRBV19 and TRBJ1-1; D remains ambiguous. Germline CDR1 reads LNHDA; CDR2 reads SQIVND (reference sequence). CDR3 length: 13 residues. V was trimmed by 6 bases and J by 8 bases, leaving 16 bases between them.

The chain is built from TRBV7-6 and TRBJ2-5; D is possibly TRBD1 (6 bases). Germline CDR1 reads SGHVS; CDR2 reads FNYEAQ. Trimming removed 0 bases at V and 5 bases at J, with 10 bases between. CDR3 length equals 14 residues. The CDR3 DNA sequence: TGTGCCAGCAGCTTAGCTGGGGGCGCGGAGACCCAGTACTTC. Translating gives CASSLAGGAETQYF.

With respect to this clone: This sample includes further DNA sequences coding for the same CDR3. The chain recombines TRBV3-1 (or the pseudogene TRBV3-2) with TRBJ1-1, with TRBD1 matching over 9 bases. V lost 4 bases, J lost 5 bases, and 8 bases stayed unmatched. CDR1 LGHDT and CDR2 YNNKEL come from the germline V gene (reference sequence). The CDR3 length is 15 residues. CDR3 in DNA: TGTGCCAGCAGCCGAACCGGGACAGGGTATACTGAAGCTTTCTTT. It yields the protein CASSRTGTGYTEAFF.

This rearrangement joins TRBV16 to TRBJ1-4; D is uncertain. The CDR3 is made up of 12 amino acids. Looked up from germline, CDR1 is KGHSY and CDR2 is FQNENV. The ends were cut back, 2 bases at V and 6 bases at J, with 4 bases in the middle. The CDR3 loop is CASSQPDEKLFF. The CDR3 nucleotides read TGTGCCAGCAGCCAACCGGATGAAAAACTGTTTTTT. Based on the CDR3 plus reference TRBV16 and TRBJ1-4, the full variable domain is GEEVAQTPKHLVRGEGQKAKLYCAPIKGHSYVFWYQQVLKNEFKFLISFQNENVFDETGMPKERFSAKCLPNSPCSLEIQATKLEDSAVYFCASSQPDEKLFFGSGTQLSVL.

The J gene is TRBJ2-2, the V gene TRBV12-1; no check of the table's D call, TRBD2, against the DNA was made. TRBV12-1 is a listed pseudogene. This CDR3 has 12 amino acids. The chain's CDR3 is CASSSHTGELFF. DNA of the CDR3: TGTGCCAGCAGCTCTCACACCGGGGAGCTGTTTTTT.

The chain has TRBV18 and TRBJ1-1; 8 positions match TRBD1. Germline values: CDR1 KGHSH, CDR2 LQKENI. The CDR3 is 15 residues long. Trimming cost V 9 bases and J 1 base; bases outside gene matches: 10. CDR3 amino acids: CASRTTDRANTEAFF. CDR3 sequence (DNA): TGTGCCAGTCGCACCACGGACAGGGCGAACACTGAAGCTTTCTTT.

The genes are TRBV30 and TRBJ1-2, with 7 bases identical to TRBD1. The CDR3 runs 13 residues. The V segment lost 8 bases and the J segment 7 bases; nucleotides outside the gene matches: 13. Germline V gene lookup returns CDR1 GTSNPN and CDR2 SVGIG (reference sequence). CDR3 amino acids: CAASPDRVGGYTF. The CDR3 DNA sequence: TGTGCCGCATCCCCCGACAGGGTCGGTGGCTACACCTTC.

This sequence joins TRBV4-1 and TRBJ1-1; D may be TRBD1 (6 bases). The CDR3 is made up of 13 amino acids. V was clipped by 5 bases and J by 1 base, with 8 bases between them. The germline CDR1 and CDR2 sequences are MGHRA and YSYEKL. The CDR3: CASSAQGNTEAFF. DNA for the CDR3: TGCGCCAGCAGCGCACAGGGGAACACTGAAGCTTTCTTT.

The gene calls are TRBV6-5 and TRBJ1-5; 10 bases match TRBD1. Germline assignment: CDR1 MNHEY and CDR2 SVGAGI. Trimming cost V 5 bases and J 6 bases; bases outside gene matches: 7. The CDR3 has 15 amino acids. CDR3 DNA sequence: TGTGCCAGCAGTAGGGGACAGGGGCCAAGTCAGCCCCAGCATTTT. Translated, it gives CASSRGQGPSQPQHF.

This CDR3 reads CASSYSIGGAVYEQYF. The CDR3 DNA reads as TGTGCCAGCAGTTACTCGATCGGGGGGGCGGTCTACGAGCAGTACTTC. The chain carries TRBV6-5 and TRBJ2-7, with 8 bases matching TRBD2. The length of the CDR3 is 16 residues. Germline assignment: CDR1 MNHEY and CDR2 SVGAGI. With 0 bases clipped from V and 3 bases from J, the junction kept 7 bases outside the gene matches.